Below are 32 T cell receptor beta chains sequenced from a single sample in a study of T cells in Graves' hyperthyroidism and ophthalmopathy. Template material for amplifying TCR beta CDR3 regions consisted of RNA transcripts. The HTBI primer set served for first-round RT-PCR of the TCR CDR3. TCRdb reprocessed the multiplex PCR reads via MiXCR and lists one record per CDR3 protein. The sample has about 540,000 distinct CDR3 sequences, under 60% seen once. The sequencing sample was made of peripheral blood or thyroid tissue (not recorded which). These receptors were collected from a young woman with Graves' hyperthyroidism.

This clonotype came up many times. The chain combines TRBV24-1 with TRBJ1-2; 8 nucleotides align to TRBD1. CDR3 length: 14 amino acids. V was pared by 4 bases and J by 4 bases, with 4 bases of the junction left unmatched. Germline CDR1 and CDR2: KGHDR and SFDVKD. The DNA of the CDR3 is TGTGCCACCAGTGAACCCGGACAGGGCTATGGCTACACCTTC. It translates to CATSEPGQGYGYTF.

This chain connects TRBV5-1 to TRBJ2-7; tentative D call: TRBD1 (7 bases). Trimming took off 3 bases at V and 3 bases at J, with 13 bases between the two ends. From germline, CDR1 is SGHRS and CDR2 YFSETQ. This CDR3 region has 14 residues. CDR3 DNA: TGCGCCAGCAGCTCGGGGGCAGGGGGCTACGAGCAGTACTTC. This codes for CASSSGAGGYEQYF.

This clonotype was seen a handful of times. The rearrangement links TRBV2 to TRBJ2-5; possible D gene TRBD2, 5 bases. V lost 5 bases, J lost 3 bases, and 16 bases lay in between. CDR1 SNHLY and CDR2 FYNNEI come from the germline V gene. The CDR3 totals 15 residues. For the CDR3, the DNA is TGTGCCAGCAGTCCCGACTATGGCGTTGAAGAGACCCAGTACTTC. Amino acid sequence: CASSPDYGVEETQYF. The whole variable domain, filled in from reference TRBV2 and TRBJ2-5, reads EPEVTQTPSHQVTQMGQEVILRCVPISNHLYFYWYRQILGQKVEFLVSFYNNEISEKSEIFDDQFSVERPDGSNFTLKIRSTKLEDSAMYFCASSPDYGVEETQYFGPGTRLLVL.

This clonotype has more than one count but fewer than ten. V is TRBV2 and J is TRBJ2-5; 14 bases line up with TRBD2. V was pared by 6 bases and J by 0 bases, with 6 bases of the junction left unmatched. The CDR3 spans 17 residues. The germline gives CDR1 SNHLY, CDR2 FYNNEI. The CDR3 DNA sequence: TGTGCCAGCAGGGGACTAGCGGGAGCCTGGTACCAAGAGACCCAGTACTTC. This sequence encodes CASRGLAGAWYQETQYF.

Here the CDR3 DNA reads TGTGCCACCAGCAGCCAGGGCGGGACTGGAGGAGAGACCCAGTACTTC. This codes for CATSSQGGTGGETQYF. The rearrangement joins TRBV15 to TRBJ2-5, with a possible D match to TRBD2 (6 bases). This CDR3 spans 16 amino acids. Germline V gene data show CDR1 as LNHNV and CDR2 as YYDKDF (reference sequence). V was cut by 3 bases and J by 4 bases, with 18 bases left in between.

This clonotype was counted ten times or more. The chain couples TRBV2 to TRBJ1-2; perhaps TRBD1 as D (6 bases). The V end lost 7 bases, the J end lost 3 bases, and 15 bases lay between the germline ends. The CDR3 has 14 amino acids. Germline V gives CDR1 SNHLY, CDR2 FYNNEI. Written as DNA, the CDR3 is TGTGCCAGCAAACGACCGGACAGTCACTATGGCTACACCTTC. Translation: CASKRPDSHYGYTF. Variable domain in full (rest from reference TRBV2 and TRBJ1-2): EPEVTQTPSHQVTQMGQEVILRCVPISNHLYFYWYRQILGQKVEFLVSFYNNEISEKSEIFDDQFSVERPDGSNFTLKIRSTKLEDSAMYFCASKRPDSHYGYTFGSGTRLTVV.

This clonotype was counted only a few times. The chain has TRBV10-2 and TRBJ2-7; 8 bases are shared with TRBD2. J gave up 7 bases and V 6 bases, and 14 bases lay outside the gene matches. The CDR3 consists of 15 residues. Germline lookup yields CDR1 WSHSY and CDR2 SAAADI. The CDR3 loop is CASSAGAGGGREQYF. The CDR3 DNA reads TGCGCCAGCAGCGCCGGGGCGGGAGGAGGGCGGGAGCAGTACTTC.

This clonotype has a count of ten or more. The chain joins TRBV29-1 to TRBJ1-1, with 8 bases lining up with TRBD1. Trimming cost V 6 bases and J 10 bases; bases outside gene matches: 7. The CDR3 covers 11 residues. Germline V gene data show CDR1 as SQVTM and CDR2 as ANQGSEA. The CDR3 DNA follows: TGCAGCGTAGAGACAGGGGCTGGAGCTTTCTTT. It yields the protein CSVETGAGAFF.

This clonotype was seen at least ten times. The chain links TRBV29-1 to TRBJ1-2; D is undetermined. Germline-derived CDR1 and CDR2 are SQVTM and ANQGSEA. This CDR3 is 9 amino acids long. Trimming shortened V by 0 bases and J by 8 bases, and 1 base separated the two germline ends. CDR3 nucleotides: TGCAGCGTTGAAGACGGCTACACCTTC. It translates to CSVEDGYTF.

This clonotype occurred a few times. The chain employs TRBV7-9 and TRBJ1-4; TRBD1 aligns across 8 bases. The CDR3 is made up of 16 amino acids. V was pared by 3 bases and J by 8 bases, with 11 bases of the junction left unmatched. Germline V lookup: CDR1 SEHNR, CDR2 FQNEAQ (reference sequence). This chain's CDR3 is CASSLATGAVEEKLFF. The DNA for the CDR3 is TGTGCCAGCAGCTTGGCGACAGGGGCGGTGGAAGAAAAACTGTTTTTT.

The chain joins TRBV10-2 to TRBJ2-5; 12 bases are a match to TRBD2. This CDR3 is 16 amino acids long. The V segment lost 6 bases and the J segment 4 bases; nucleotides outside the gene matches: 9. Germline V gives CDR1 WSHSY, CDR2 SAAADI. The DNA of the CDR3 is TGCGCCAGCAGCCAAGATCAGGGACTAGCGGGAGAGACCCAGTACTTC. This codes for CASSQDQGLAGETQYF.

The gene calls are TRBV24-1 and TRBJ1-5; D is uncertain. V lost 1 base, J lost 6 bases, and 6 bases lay in between. CDR3 size: 13 residues. CDR1 and CDR2 from the germline V gene are KGHDR and SFDVKD. For the CDR3, the DNA is TGTGCCACCAGTGATTTCCCCGGTCAGCCCCAGCATTTT. Translating it yields CATSDFPGQPQHF.

In its sample, this clonotype was seen once. The gene calls are TRBV10-3 and TRBJ1-6, with D unresolved. The ends were cut back, 4 bases at V and 7 bases at J, with 14 bases in the middle. Germline assignment: CDR1 ENHRY and CDR2 SYGVKD. The CDR3 extends over 15 amino acids. In DNA, the CDR3 is TGTGCCATCAGTGCTGAGACAAGGGAGAATTCACCCCTCCACTTT. This translates into CAISAETRENSPLHF.

The chain has TRBV3-1 and TRBJ2-7; tentative D call: TRBD2 (5 bases). Germline CDR1 and CDR2: LGHDT and YNNKEL (reference sequence). The CDR3 contains 14 residues. Trimming stripped 0 bases from V and 4 bases from J, with 10 bases between. The CDR3 DNA sequence: TGTGCCAGCAGCCAAGATGGAGGCTGGTACGAGCAGTACTTC. It translates to CASSQDGGWYEQYF.

The chain joins TRBV20-1 to TRBJ2-7, with D unclear. CDR1 is DFQATT and CDR2 is SNEGSKA in the germline V gene (reference sequence). Trimming removed 6 bases from V and 2 bases from J, with 17 bases in between. The CDR3 contains 14 residues. The CDR3 protein is CSANLGSRPYEQYF. CDR3 bases: TGCAGTGCGAACCTGGGAAGTAGACCCTACGAGCAGTACTTC.

V usage is TRBV2 and J usage is TRBJ2-5, with D maybe TRBD1 (6 bases). The CDR3 runs to 11 residues. In germline, CDR1 is SNHLY, CDR2 FYNNEI. CDR3 sequence: CARPRGKTQYF. DNA of the CDR3: TGTGCTAGGCCCAGGGGAAAGACCCAGTACTTC.

V usage is TRBV6-5 and J usage is TRBJ1-6, with D unclear. The CDR3 loop spans 17 amino acids. Trimming removed 2 bases from V and 9 bases from J, with 20 bases in between. CDR1 MNHEY and CDR2 SVGAGI come from the germline V gene. In DNA, the CDR3 is TGTGCCAGCAGTTACGGTTCCCCGGGAACCGATTTTTCACCCCTCCACTTT. The encoded protein is CASSYGSPGTDFSPLHF.

This rearrangement joins TRBV2 to TRBJ1-1; D may be TRBD1 (5 bases). CDR3 length equals 15 residues. The V end lost 6 bases, the J end lost 0 bases, and 14 bases lay between the germline ends. Germline loops: CDR1 SNHLY, CDR2 FYNNEI. The CDR3 spells CASSWGSGMNTEAFF. CDR3 coding DNA: TGTGCCAGCAGCTGGGGGTCCGGCATGAACACTGAAGCTTTCTTT.

V is TRBV29-1 and J is TRBJ2-7; 10 bases line up with TRBD2. Germline CDR1 is SQVTM and CDR2 is ANQGSEA. CDR3 length: 16 residues. The V gene end was trimmed by 1 base and the J gene end by 2 bases; junction bases not matched to a gene: 8. CDR3 sequence (DNA): TGCAGCGTTGAAGGCCCTAGCGGGAGCTATACCTACGAGCAGTACTTC. It codes for CSVEGPSGSYTYEQYF.

The rearrangement uses TRBV11-2 and TRBJ1-2; D possibly corresponds to TRBD1 (5 bases). V was shortened by 9 bases and J by 2 bases, with 13 bases between the two germline ends. Germline lookup yields CDR1 SGHAT and CDR2 FQNNGV. The CDR3 length is 13 residues. DNA for the CDR3: TGTGCCAGTGGGAGTGGGGGGAACTATGGCTACACCTTC. Its translation is CASGSGGNYGYTF. Looking up the rest from reference TRBV11-2 and TRBJ1-2 gives the full variable domain: EAGVAQSPRYKIIEKRQSVAFWCNPISGHATLYWYQQILGQGPKLLIQFQNNGVVDDSQLPKDRFSAERLKGVDSTLKIQPAKLEDSAVYLCASGSGGNYGYTFGSGTRLTVV.

This clonotype was detected a few times. The chain uses TRBV7-9 and TRBJ1-1; D might be TRBD1 (5 bases). Trimming cost V 5 bases and J 7 bases, with 14 bases left between them. Per germline, CDR1 SEHNR and CDR2 FQNEAQ (reference sequence). CDR3 length: 13 amino acids. The CDR3 here is CASSRWGGDEAFF. The CDR3 region has the DNA TGTGCCAGCAGCCGATGGGGGGGGGATGAAGCTTTCTTT.

The gene calls are TRBV29-1 and TRBJ1-1, with D perhaps TRBD1 (6 bases). Per the germline V gene, CDR1 is SQVTM and CDR2 is ANQGSEA. This CDR3 contains 13 residues. The ends were cut back, 6 bases at V and 5 bases at J, with 16 bases in the middle. In DNA form, the CDR3 reads TGCAGCGTCCTGTCCTCGGGGGCTACTGAAGCTTTCTTT. Amino acid sequence: CSVLSSGATEAFF.

The gene calls are TRBV29-1 and TRBJ1-5; weak D call: TRBD1 (6 bases). V was cut by 7 bases and J by 4 bases, with 17 bases left in between. Germline V CDR1 and CDR2: SQVTM, ANQGSEA. The CDR3 consists of 14 residues. DNA of the CDR3: TGCAGCGCCATCCCGTGGGGGGCAAATCAGCCCCAGCATTTT. The encoded protein is CSAIPWGANQPQHF. Full variable domain (outside the CDR3, taken from reference TRBV29-1 and TRBJ1-5): SAVISQKPSRDICQRGTSLTIQCQVDSQVTMMFWYRQQPGQSLTLIATANQGSEATYESGFVIDKFPISRPNLTFSTLTVSNMSPEDSSIYLCSAIPWGANQPQHFGDGTRLSIL.

This clonotype was observed a few times. This sequence joins TRBV10-3 and TRBJ2-5; D unresolved. Trimming took off 10 bases at V and 5 bases at J, with 17 bases between the two ends. Germline V lookup: CDR1 ENHRY, CDR2 SYGVKD. CDR3 length equals 13 residues. CDR3 sequence (DNA): TGTGCCAGCAGCGTGAGGCTTCAGGAGACCCAGTACTTC. Translated: CASSVRLQETQYF.

This clonotype was seen only once. The final CDR3 position lacks the conserved phenylalanine or tryptophan, pointing to a likely read error. The DNA is left out, because the CDR3 cannot be placed on it with certainty; the CDR3 is given as TCRdb lists it. The chain joins TRBV7-2 to TRBJ1-4. Looked up from germline, CDR1 is SGHTA and CDR2 is FQGNSA. With termini counted, the CDR3 has 11 amino acids. The CDR3 here is CASSPGTSGRI.

This clonotype was seen ten or more times. The CDR3 DNA follows: TGTGCCAGCAGTGAAGGCGGGGCCGGTAATTCACCCCTCCACTTT. Amino acid sequence: CASSEGGAGNSPLHF. The chain couples TRBV2 to TRBJ1-6; maybe TRBD1 (5 bases). Germline V gene sequence: CDR1 SNHLY, CDR2 FYNNEI. The length of the CDR3 is 15 residues. Trimming removed 1 base at V and 6 bases at J, with 10 bases between.

J is TRBJ1-1 and V is TRBV29-1; 10 bases are a match to TRBD1. The CDR3 totals 14 residues. J lost 5 bases, V lost 7 bases, and 10 bases had no gene match. The germline V gene has CDR1 SQVTM and CDR2 ANQGSEA. The CDR3 bases are TGCAGCGCAGCCGGGACAGGGGATGGGACTGAAGCTTTCTTT. It is translated as CSAAGTGDGTEAFF. Filled out from reference TRBV29-1 and TRBJ1-1, the complete variable domain reads SAVISQKPSRDICQRGTSLTIQCQVDSQVTMMFWYRQQPGQSLTLIATANQGSEATYESGFVIDKFPISRPNLTFSTLTVSNMSPEDSSIYLCSAAGTGDGTEAFFGQGTRLTVV.

This clonotype was seen only a few times. The junction shows a germline mismatch at one end, possibly a read error. The chain uses TRBV7-9 and TRBJ2-6; possible D gene TRBD1, 6 bases. CDR3 length equals 15 residues. Germline-derived CDR1 and CDR2 are SEHNR and FQNEAQ (reference sequence). CDR3 bases: TGCGCCAGCAGCCAAGTACAGGGTGGGGCCAACGTCCTGACTTTC. The encoded protein is CASSQVQGGANVLTF. The full variable domain, rest sourced from reference TRBV7-9 and TRBJ2-6, is DTGVSQNPRHKITKRGQNVTFRCDPISEHNRLYWYRQTLGQGPEFLTYFQNEAQLEKSRLLSDRFSAERPKGSFSTLEIQRTEQGDSAMYLCASSQVQGGANVLTFGAGSRLTVL.

The chain has TRBV29-1 and TRBJ1-5, with TRBD1 matching 8 bases. Germline loops: CDR1 SQVTM, CDR2 ANQGSEA. This CDR3 is 12 amino acids long. The CDR3 spells CRLGQGGQPQHF. The CDR3 DNA reads as TGCAGGCTCGGACAGGGTGGTCAGCCCCAGCATTTT. Full variable domain (rest looked up from reference TRBV29-1 and TRBJ1-5): SAVISQKPSRDICQRGTSLTIQCQVDSQVTMMFWYRQQPGQSLTLIATANQGSEATYESGFVIDKFPISRPNLTFSTLTVSNMSPEDSSIYLCRLGQGGQPQHFGDGTRLSIL.

This clonotype is medium-sized within its sample. V is TRBV25-1 and J is TRBJ1-4, with TRBD1 identical over 9 bases. Germline V CDR1 and CDR2: MGHDK, SYGVNS. With 2 bases clipped from V and 3 bases from J, the junction kept 4 bases outside the gene matches. This CDR3 is 16 amino acids long. Here the CDR3 DNA reads TGTGCCAGCAGTGAAGGACAGGGGCGATCTAATGAAAAACTGTTTTTT. Translating gives CASSEGQGRSNEKLFF.

This clonotype was found many times. For the CDR3, the DNA is TGCGCCAGCAGTGAAAGACAGGCTTATGGCTACACCTTC. Residues: CASSERQAYGYTF. The genes are TRBV10-1 and TRBJ1-2, with a possible D match to TRBD1 (6 bases). CDR1 is WNHNN, CDR2 SYGVQD, per germline (reference sequence). With 3 bases removed from V and 5 bases from J, the gap between germline ends came to 10 bases. The CDR3 is 13 amino acids.

The V gene is TRBV7-3, the J gene TRBJ2-5; D remains unclear. Germline CDR1 and CDR2: SGHTA and FQGTGA. The CDR3 length is 10 residues. Trimming removed 5 bases at V and 7 bases at J, with 5 bases between. This CDR3 is CASSTGTQYF. The CDR3 DNA follows: TGTGCCAGCAGCACCGGGACCCAGTACTTC.